The rows below give T cell receptor beta chains drawn from one sample of a study of cytomegalovirus exposure and HLA in healthy donors. Sequencing used immunoSEQ multiplex PCR; TCRdb keeps in-frame clones, though not all of them. Of over 200,000 clones listed, about four fifths are singletons. Sequencing was performed on PBMCs. These receptors were taken from a woman aged 40 to 49 in good health and CMV-seropositive. CDR3s include the opening cysteine and the closing phenylalanine or tryptophan. Each record gives: V gene, CDR3 protein.

v_call: TRBV7-9
cdr3_aa: CSSSYRGDTEAFF

v_call: TRBV4-2
cdr3_aa: CASSPVASGGIRTDTQYF

v_call: TRBV7-3
cdr3_aa: CASSLTGTSGTAEQFF

v_call: TRBV7-3
cdr3_aa: CASSSSPGQYNEQFF

v_call: TRBV19
cdr3_aa: CASSIRLRGLAGINSYEQYF

v_call: TRBV6-6
cdr3_aa: CAAESGGKDTQYF

v_call: TRBV2
cdr3_aa: CASTQRASLPETQYF

v_call: TRBV6-6
cdr3_aa: CASSHQGTYEQYF

v_call: TRBV5-1
cdr3_aa: CASSLEGGTDTQYF

v_call: TRBV4-1
cdr3_aa: CASSQPGRTSGSGATQYF

v_call: TRBV12-5
cdr3_aa: CASGLGPGSGNTIYF

v_call: TRBV6-5
cdr3_aa: CASSRGGGNQPQHF

v_call: TRBV27
cdr3_aa: CASSFEGGAGQPQHF

v_call: TRBV5-1
cdr3_aa: CASSSGLSGNTIYF

v_call: TRBV18
cdr3_aa: CASSTFRDRGTGELFF

v_call: TRBV19
cdr3_aa: CASSITSSGANVLTF

v_call: TRBV6-5
cdr3_aa: CASSPVIAEAYEQYF

v_call: TRBV9
cdr3_aa: CASSVDGGGPFSLTDTQYF

v_call: TRBV19
cdr3_aa: CASSIPGAPGGTEAFF

v_call: TRBV9
cdr3_aa: CASSVDRRVGEAFF

v_call: TRBV27
cdr3_aa: CASSLTSTGELFF

v_call: TRBV5-6
cdr3_aa: CASSFDRGLQETQYF

v_call: TRBV28
cdr3_aa: CASLKGQGAGGYTF

v_call: TRBV30
cdr3_aa: CAWSVSARVWQPQHF

v_call: TRBV11-2
cdr3_aa: CASSLFGGFGNTIYF

v_call: TRBV6-4
cdr3_aa: CASRRLAGGTEAFF

v_call: TRBV29-1
cdr3_aa: CSVVISSDTQYF

v_call: TRBV19
cdr3_aa: CASAPRRTGNQPQHF

v_call: TRBV5-1
cdr3_aa: CASSFDRGNSPLHF

v_call: TRBV7-9
cdr3_aa: CASSTQGAVTEAFF

v_call: TRBV2
cdr3_aa: CASRERQGYSGNTIYF

v_call: TRBV9
cdr3_aa: CASQQVGQGEAFF

v_call: TRBV7-3
cdr3_aa: CASRIAGGPSDEQFF

v_call: TRBV29-1
cdr3_aa: CSVERRTGEQYF

v_call: TRBV5-1
cdr3_aa: CASSREGQAADGYTF

v_call: TRBV9
cdr3_aa: CASSVGTGAFETQYF

v_call: TRBV6-4
cdr3_aa: CATSGPWGYTF

v_call: TRBV9
cdr3_aa: CASSVGGQASYEQYF

v_call: TRBV19
cdr3_aa: CASKGVATNEKLFF

v_call: TRBV6-1
cdr3_aa: CASSEAGRWVDEQYF

v_call: TRBV1
cdr3_aa: CTRTEIAHTQYF

v_call: TRBV2
cdr3_aa: CASPGSDGYTF

v_call: TRBV14
cdr3_aa: CASSQLSGGGYNEQFF

v_call: TRBV6-1
cdr3_aa: CAANSGGAYEQYF

v_call: TRBV5-1
cdr3_aa: CASLLHSSGPYNEQFF

v_call: TRBV10-3
cdr3_aa: CAARDSSYEQYF

v_call: TRBV6-5
cdr3_aa: CASSYGRAGNTIYF

v_call: TRBV4-2
cdr3_aa: CASSQTVNTEAFF

v_call: TRBV4-1
cdr3_aa: CASSPTPISGGGTEAFF

v_call: TRBV5-1
cdr3_aa: CASSVAGGVNTEAFF